This T cell receptor beta chain was documented in a study of CD8+CD57+ T cells in acquired aplastic anemia. Sequenced patients had shown CD8+CD57+ cell expansion by flow cytometry. Genomic DNA constituted the template upon which TCR beta VDJ and CDR3 profiling was performed. TCRdb called the reads again in MiXCR, with one record for every CDR3 protein. Altogether roughly 250,000 distinct CDR3 sequences are present, around 45% being singletons, with the ten largest covering under 9%. V gave up 3 bases and J gave up 10 bases, with 15 bases separating them. Germline values: CDR1 KGHDR, CDR2 SFDVKD. CDR3 size: 14 residues.

The genes are TRBV24-1 and TRBJ1-5, with unresolved D. The TCR originated in a human donor with aplastic anemia. Source material: sorted CD4+, CD8+, or CD8+CD57+ T cells (not recorded which) from PBMCs. CDR3 sequence (DNA): TGTGCCACCAGTGATGGGTCCCATCCCCAACCCCAGCATTTT. Protein sequence: CATSDGSHPQPQHF.